Given below is one TCR beta chain in context. Its target is unknown. This entry belongs to a study of vaccination effects on CD4 cells after COVID-19. Across the whole study: PBMC cultures contained about 1.9 million cells per well, roughly 10 IU/ml IL-2 and around 9.3 ug/ml peptides.

General study points: Only a single clone (1 of 255 vaccine-induced clones in healthy vaccinees) cross-reacted with common cold coronaviruses. Marked clonal contraction of infection- and vaccine-induced clones was seen late after vaccination.

Culturing for about 10 days preceded CD4+ T cell isolation. Cultures had half their medium replaced with IL-2 medium on days 3 and 7. The germline V gene encodes CDR1 SGDLS and CDR2 YYNGEE. Trimming at V came to 0 bases and at J to 0 bases, leaving 2 bases not matched to a gene. The CDR3 has 16 residues. The table came from immunoSEQ multiplex PCR; TCRdb's copy has only in-frame clones and leaves some out. The data contain roughly 36,000 clones, 60% to 75% of them seen just once; the ten biggest clones take up about 3%. This TCR came from a human donor who received a COVID-19 vaccine. The sample in question was CD4+ T cells from PBMCs cultured without peptide, obtained before COVID-19 vaccination. The rearrangement joins TRBV9 to TRBJ2-2; 7 bases align to TRBD1. CDR3 sequence: CASSVAGTANTGELFF. CDR3 nucleotides: TGTGCCAGCAGCGTAGCGGGGACAGCGAACACCGGGGAGCTGTTTTTT.